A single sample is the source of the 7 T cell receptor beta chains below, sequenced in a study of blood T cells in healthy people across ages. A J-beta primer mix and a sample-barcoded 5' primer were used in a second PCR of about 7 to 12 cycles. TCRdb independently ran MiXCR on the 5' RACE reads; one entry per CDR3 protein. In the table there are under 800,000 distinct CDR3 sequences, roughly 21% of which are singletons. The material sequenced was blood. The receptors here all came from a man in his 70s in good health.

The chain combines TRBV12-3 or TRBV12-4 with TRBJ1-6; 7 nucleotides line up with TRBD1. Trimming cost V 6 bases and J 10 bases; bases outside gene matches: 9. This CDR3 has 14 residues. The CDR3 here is CASSMDRFDSPLHF. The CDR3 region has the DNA TGTGCCAGCAGCATGGACAGGTTCGACTCACCCCTCCACTTT.

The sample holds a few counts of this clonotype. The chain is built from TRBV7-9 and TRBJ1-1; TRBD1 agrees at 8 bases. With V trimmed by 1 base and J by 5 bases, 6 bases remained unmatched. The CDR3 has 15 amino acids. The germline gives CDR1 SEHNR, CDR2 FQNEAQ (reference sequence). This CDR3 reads CASSLGSGGETEAFF. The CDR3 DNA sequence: TGTGCCAGCAGCTTAGGGTCAGGGGGCGAAACTGAAGCTTTCTTT. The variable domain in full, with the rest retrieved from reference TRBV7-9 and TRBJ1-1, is DTGVSQNPRHKITKRGQNVTFRCDPISEHNRLYWYRQTLGQGPEFLTYFQNEAQLEKSRLLSDRFSAERPKGSFSTLEIQRTEQGDSAMYLCASSLGSGGETEAFFGQGTRLTVV.

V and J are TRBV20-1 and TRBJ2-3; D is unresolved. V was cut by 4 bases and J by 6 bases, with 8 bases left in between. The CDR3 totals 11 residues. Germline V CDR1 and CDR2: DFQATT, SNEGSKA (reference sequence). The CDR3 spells CSAKGRDTQYF. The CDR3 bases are TGCAGTGCTAAAGGTCGGGATACGCAGTATTTT.

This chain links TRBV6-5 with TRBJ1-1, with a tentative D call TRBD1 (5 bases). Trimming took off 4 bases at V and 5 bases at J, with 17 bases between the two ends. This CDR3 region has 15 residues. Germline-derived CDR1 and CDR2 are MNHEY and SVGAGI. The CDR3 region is CASSSSSAGRTEAFF. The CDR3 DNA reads TGTGCCAGCAGTTCCTCTTCCGCGGGGCGGACTGAAGCTTTCTTT.

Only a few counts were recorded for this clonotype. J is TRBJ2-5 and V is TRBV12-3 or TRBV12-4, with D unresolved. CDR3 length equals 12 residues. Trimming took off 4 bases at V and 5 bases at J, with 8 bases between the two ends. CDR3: CASSSRFETQYF. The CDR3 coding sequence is TGTGCCAGCAGTTCACGGTTCGAGACCCAGTACTTC.

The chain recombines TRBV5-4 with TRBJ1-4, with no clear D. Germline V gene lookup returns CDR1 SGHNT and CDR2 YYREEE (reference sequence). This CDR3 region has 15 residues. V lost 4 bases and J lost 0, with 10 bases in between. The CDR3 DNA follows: TGTGCCAGCAGCACCTTCAAAGCAACTAATGAAAAACTGTTTTTT. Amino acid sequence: CASSTFKATNEKLFF.

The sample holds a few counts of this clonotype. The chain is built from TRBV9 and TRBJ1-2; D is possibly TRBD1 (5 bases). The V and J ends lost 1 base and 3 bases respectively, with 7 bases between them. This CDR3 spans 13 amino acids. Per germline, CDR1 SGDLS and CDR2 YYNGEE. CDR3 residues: CASSVSGDYGYTF. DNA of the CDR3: TGTGCCAGCAGCGTATCGGGGGACTATGGCTACACCTTC. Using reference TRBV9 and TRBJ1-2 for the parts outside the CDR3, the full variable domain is DSGVTQTPKHLITATGQRVTLRCSPRSGDLSVYWYQQSLDQGLQFLIQYYNGEERAKGNILERFSAQQFPDLHSELNLSSLELGDSALYFCASSVSGDYGYTFGSGTRLTVV.